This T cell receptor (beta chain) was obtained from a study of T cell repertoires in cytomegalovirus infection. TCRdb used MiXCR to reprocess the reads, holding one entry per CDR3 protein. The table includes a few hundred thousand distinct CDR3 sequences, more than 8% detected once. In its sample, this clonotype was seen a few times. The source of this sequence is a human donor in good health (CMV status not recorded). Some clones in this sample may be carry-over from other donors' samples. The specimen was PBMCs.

The CDR3 spells CSARVAGNGYTF. The CDR3 DNA reads as TGCAGTGCTAGGGTGGCGGGAAATGGCTACACCTTC. The J gene is TRBJ1-2, the V gene TRBV20-1, with D uncertain. V dropped 3 bases and J dropped 6 bases, with 11 bases sitting between them. Germline V gene data show CDR1 as DFQATT and CDR2 as SNEGSKA (reference sequence). The CDR3 has 12 amino acids.